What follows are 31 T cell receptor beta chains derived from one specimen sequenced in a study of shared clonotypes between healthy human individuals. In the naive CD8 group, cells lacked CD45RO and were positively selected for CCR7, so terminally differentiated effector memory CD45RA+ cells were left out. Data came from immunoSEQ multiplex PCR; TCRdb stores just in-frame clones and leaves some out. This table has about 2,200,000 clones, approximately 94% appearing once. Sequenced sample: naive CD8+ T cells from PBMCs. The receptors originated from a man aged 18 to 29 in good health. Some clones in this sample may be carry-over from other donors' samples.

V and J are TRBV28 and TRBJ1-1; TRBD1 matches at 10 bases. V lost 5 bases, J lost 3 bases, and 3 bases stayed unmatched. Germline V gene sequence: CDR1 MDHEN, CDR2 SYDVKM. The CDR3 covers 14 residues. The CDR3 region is CASSPGQGYTEAFF. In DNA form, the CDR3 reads TGTGCCAGCAGTCCGGGACAGGGGTACACTGAAGCTTTCTTT.

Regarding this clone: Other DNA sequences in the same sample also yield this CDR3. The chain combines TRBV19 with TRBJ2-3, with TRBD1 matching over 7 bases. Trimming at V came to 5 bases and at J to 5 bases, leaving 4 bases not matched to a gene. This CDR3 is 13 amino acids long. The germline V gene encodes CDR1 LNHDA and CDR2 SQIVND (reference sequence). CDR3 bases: TGTGCCAGTAGTCCACGGGACAGAGATACGCAGTATTTT. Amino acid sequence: CASSPRDRDTQYF.

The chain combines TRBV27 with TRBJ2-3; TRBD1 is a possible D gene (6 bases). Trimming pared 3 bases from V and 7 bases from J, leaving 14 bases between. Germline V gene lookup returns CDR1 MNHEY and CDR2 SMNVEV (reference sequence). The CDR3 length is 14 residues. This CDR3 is CASSLLTGFNTQYF. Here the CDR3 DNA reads TGTGCCAGCAGTTTGTTAACAGGGTTCAATACGCAGTATTTT.

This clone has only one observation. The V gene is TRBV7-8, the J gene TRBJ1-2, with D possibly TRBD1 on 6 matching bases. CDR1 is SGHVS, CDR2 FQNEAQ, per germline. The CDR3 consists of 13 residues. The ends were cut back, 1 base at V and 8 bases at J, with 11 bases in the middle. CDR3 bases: TGTGCCAGCAGCTTAGTAAACAGGGCCGGCTACACCTTC. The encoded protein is CASSLVNRAGYTF.

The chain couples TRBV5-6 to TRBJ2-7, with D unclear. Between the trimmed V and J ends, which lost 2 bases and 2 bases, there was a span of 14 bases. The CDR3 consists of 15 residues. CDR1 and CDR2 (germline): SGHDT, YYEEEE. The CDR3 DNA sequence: TGTGCCAGCAGCTTCTCTTGGACGGCTACCTACGAGCAGTACTTC. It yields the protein CASSFSWTATYEQYF.

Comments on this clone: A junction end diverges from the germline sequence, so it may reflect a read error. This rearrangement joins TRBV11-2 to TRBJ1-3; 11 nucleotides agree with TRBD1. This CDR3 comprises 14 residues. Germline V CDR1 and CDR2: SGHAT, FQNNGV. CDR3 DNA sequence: TGTGCCAGCAGCTCCGGGACAGGGGGAACCACCATATATTTT. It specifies CASSSGTGGTTIYF.

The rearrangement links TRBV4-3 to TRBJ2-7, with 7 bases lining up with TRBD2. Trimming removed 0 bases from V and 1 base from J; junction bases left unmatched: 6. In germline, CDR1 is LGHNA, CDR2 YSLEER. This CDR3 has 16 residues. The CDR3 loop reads CASSQERLADSYEQYF. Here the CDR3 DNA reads TGCGCCAGCAGCCAAGAGCGGCTAGCGGATTCCTACGAGCAGTACTTC.

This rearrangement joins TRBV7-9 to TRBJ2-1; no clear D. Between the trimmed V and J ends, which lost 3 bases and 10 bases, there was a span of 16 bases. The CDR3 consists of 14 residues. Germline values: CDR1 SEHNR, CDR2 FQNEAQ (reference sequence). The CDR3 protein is CASSLGGLMKEQFF. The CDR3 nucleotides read TGTGCCAGCAGCTTGGGTGGCTTGATGAAGGAGCAGTTCTTC.

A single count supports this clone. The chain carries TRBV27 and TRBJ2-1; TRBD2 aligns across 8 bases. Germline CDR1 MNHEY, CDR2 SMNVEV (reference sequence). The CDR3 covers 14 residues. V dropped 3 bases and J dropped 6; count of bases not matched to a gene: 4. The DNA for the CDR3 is TGTGCCAGCAGTTTTCGGGAGGGCCCCAATGAGCAGTTCTTC. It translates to CASSFREGPNEQFF.

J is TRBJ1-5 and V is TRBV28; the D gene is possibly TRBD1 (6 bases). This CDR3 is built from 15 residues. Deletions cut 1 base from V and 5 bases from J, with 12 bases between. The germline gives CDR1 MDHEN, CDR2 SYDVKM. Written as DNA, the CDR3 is TGTGCCAGCAGTTTATTAGAGTCAGGGGATCAGCCCCAGCATTTT. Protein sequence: CASSLLESGDQPQHF. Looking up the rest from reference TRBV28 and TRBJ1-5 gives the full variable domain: DVKVTQSSRYLVKRTGEKVFLECVQDMDHENMFWYRQDPGLGLRLIYFSYDVKMKEKGDIPEGYSVSREKKERFSLILESASTNQTSMYLCASSLLESGDQPQHFGDGTRLSIL.

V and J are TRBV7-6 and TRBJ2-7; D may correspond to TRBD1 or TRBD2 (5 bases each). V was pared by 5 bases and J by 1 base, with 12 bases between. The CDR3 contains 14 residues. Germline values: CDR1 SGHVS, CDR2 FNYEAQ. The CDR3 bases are TGTGCCAGCAGCCCCCGGGGCGATTCCTACGAGCAGTACTTC. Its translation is CASSPRGDSYEQYF.

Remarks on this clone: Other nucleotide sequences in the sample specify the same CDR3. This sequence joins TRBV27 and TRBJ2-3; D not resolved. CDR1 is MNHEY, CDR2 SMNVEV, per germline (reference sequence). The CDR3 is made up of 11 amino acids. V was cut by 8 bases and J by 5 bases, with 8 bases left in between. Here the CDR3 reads CASSPGDTQYF. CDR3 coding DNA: TGTGCCAGCTCTCCGGGAGATACGCAGTATTTT.

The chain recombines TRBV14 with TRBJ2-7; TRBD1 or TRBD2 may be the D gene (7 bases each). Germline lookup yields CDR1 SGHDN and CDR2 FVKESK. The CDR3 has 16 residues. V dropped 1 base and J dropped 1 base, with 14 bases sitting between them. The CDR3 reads CASSQVAGGVSYEQYF. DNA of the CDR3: TGTGCCAGCAGCCAAGTCGCAGGGGGGGTATCCTACGAGCAGTACTTC.

The CDR3 sequence: CSVEDIRDSPSNYGYTF. The CDR3, as DNA: TGCAGCGTTGAAGATATCCGGGACAGTCCCTCTAACTATGGCTACACCTTC. The chain is built from TRBV29-1 and TRBJ1-2; 7 bases are shared with TRBD1. J lost 0 bases, V lost 0 bases, and 10 bases had no gene match. The germline V gene encodes CDR1 SQVTM and CDR2 ANQGSEA. The CDR3 has 17 amino acids.

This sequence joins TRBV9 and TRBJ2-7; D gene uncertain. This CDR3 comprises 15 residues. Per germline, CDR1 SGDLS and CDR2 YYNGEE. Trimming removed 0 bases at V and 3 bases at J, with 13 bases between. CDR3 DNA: TGTGCCAGCAGCGTAGCTTGGTCCTCATTCTACGAGCAGTACTTC. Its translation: CASSVAWSSFYEQYF.

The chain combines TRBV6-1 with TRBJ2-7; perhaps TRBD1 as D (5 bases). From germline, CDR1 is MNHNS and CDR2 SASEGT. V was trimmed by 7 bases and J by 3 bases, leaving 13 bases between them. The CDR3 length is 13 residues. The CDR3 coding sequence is TGTGCCAGCATGGGGTGGGGCAGCTACGAGCAGTACTTC. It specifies CASMGWGSYEQYF.

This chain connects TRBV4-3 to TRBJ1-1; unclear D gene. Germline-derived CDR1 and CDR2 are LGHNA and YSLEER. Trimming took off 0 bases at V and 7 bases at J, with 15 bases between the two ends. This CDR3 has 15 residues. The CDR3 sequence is CASSQDRGFRIEAFF. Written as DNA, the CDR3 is TGCGCCAGCAGCCAAGATCGAGGGTTTCGCATTGAAGCTTTCTTT.

The CDR3 DNA sequence: TGCGCCAGCAGTTCGGACAGGGGGCGCGGGTCTGAAGCTTTCTTT. Amino acid sequence: CASSSDRGRGSEAFF. The V gene is TRBV5-1, the J gene TRBJ1-1; TRBD1 aligns across 11 bases. J was trimmed by 6 bases and V by 5 bases; bases with no gene match: 9. The V gene's germline CDR1 is SGHRS and CDR2 YFSETQ. This CDR3 comprises 15 residues.

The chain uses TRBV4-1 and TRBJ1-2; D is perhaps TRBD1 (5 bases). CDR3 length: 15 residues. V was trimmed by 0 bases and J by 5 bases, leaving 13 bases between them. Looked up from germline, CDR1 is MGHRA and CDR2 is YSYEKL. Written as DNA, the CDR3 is TGCGCCAGCAGCCAAGATCCAGGGTATCAATATGGCTACACCTTC. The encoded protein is CASSQDPGYQYGYTF.

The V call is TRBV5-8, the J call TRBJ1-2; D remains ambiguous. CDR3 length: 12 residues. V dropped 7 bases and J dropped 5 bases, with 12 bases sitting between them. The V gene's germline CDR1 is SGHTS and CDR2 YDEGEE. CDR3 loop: CASFEAAYGYTF. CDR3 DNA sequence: TGTGCCAGCTTTGAGGCTGCTTATGGCTACACCTTC.

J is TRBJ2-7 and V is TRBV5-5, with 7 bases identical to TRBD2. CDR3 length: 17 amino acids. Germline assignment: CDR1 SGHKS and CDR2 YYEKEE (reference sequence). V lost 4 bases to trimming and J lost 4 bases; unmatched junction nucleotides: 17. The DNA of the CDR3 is TGTGCCAGCAGCCACTCTAGCGGTTTAGCACTGAATTACGAGCAGTACTTC. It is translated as CASSHSSGLALNYEQYF.

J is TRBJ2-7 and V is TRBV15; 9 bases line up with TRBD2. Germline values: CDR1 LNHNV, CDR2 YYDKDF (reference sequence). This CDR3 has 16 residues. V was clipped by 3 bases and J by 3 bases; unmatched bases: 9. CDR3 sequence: CATSRSLAGDNYEQYF. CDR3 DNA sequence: TGTGCCACCAGCAGGTCTTTAGCGGGAGACAACTACGAGCAGTACTTC.

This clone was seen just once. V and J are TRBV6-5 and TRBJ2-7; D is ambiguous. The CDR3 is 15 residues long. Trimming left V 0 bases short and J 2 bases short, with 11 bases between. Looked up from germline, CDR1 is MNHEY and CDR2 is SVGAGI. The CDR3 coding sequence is TGTGCCAGCAGTTACTCGAGGCCTGGAACCTACGAGCAGTACTTC. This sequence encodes CASSYSRPGTYEQYF.

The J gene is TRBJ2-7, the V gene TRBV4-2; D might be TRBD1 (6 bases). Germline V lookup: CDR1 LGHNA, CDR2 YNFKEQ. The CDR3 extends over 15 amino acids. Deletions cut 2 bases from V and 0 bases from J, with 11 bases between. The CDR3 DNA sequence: TGTGCCAGCAGCCAATCAACAGGGAGCTCCTACGAGCAGTACTTC. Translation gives CASSQSTGSSYEQYF.

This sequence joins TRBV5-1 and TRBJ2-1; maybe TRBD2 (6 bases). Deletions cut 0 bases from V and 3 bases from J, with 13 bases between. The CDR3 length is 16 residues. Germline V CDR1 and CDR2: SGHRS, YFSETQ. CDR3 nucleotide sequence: TGCGCCAGCAGCTTGGGTCTTAGGGGAGGCTACAATGAGCAGTTCTTC. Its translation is CASSLGLRGGYNEQFF.

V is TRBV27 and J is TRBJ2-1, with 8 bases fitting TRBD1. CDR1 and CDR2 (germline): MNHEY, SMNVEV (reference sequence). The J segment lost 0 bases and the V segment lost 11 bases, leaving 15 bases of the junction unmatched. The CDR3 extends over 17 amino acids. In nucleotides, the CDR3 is TGTGCCTCCCGAGACAGGGGTCCATTAAGCTCCTACAATGAGCAGTTCTTC. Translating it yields CASRDRGPLSSYNEQFF.

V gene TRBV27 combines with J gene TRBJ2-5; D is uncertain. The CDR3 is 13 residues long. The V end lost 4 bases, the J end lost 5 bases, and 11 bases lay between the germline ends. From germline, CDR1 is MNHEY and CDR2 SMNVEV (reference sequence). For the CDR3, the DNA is TGTGCCAGCAGTTCCCGCTTTTTTGAGACCCAGTACTTC. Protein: CASSSRFFETQYF.

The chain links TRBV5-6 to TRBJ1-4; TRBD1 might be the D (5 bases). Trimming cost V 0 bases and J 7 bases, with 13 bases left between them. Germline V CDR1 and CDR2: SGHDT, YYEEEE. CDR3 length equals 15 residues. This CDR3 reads CASSLAGIWGEKLFF. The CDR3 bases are TGTGCCAGCAGCTTGGCAGGGATATGGGGTGAAAAACTGTTTTTT.

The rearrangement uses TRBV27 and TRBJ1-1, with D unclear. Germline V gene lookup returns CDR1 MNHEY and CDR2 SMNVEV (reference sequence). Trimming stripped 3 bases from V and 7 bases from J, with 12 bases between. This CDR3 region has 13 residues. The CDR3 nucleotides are TGTGCCAGCAGTTTCCCGGGCCGAAATGAAGCTTTCTTT. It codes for CASSFPGRNEAFF.

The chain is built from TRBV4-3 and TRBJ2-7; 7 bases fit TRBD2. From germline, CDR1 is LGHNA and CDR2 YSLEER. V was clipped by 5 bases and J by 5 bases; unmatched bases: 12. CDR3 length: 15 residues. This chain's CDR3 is CASSEGLGRLHEQYF. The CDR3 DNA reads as TGCGCCAGCAGCGAAGGGCTCGGGAGGCTGCACGAGCAGTACTTC.

CDR3 bases: TGTGCCAGCAGCTTAGACAGCATAATAAACGGGAACGAGCAGTACTTC. This encodes CASSLDSIINGNEQYF. This chain links TRBV11-2 with TRBJ2-7; TRBD2 is a possible D gene (5 bases). Germline V gene sequence: CDR1 SGHAT, CDR2 FQNNGV. Trimming pared 0 bases from V and 5 bases from J, leaving 17 bases between. There are 16 residues in the CDR3.